In its sample, the clone carrying this T cell receptor (beta chain) was seen a few times. Germline CDR1 and CDR2: KGHSH and LQKENI. Losses at the gene ends were 4 bases for V and 5 bases for J; bases not matched to a gene: 19. This CDR3 has 19 amino acids. These data originate in a study of blood T cell repertoires in COVID-19. Study-wide context: In each case, the material was cDNA or gDNA derived from T cells, B-cell-depleted T cells, or PBMCs.

The data were produced by immunoSEQ multiplex PCR, yet TCRdb's version contains in-frame clones alone and is incomplete. The repertoire includes some 280,000 clones, around nine tenths of them detected once, and around 12% sits in the top ten. V is TRBV18 and J is TRBJ2-1, with TRBD2 matching 8 bases. The sequence was collected from a woman aged 55-69 years with acute or convalescent COVID-19. Sequenced input: peripheral blood. This CDR3 reads CASSRFAGGPGVTHNEQFF. As DNA, the CDR3 is TGTGCCAGCTCACGTTTCGCGGGGGGCCCGGGGGTAACGCACAATGAGCAGTTCTTC.